This T cell receptor beta chain was retrieved from a study of regulatory T cells in long-lasting Graves disease. As to time point: newly diagnosed GD, antithyroid drugs for less than 3 months. Scientists built the TCR library using RNA that was extracted from PBMCs. Construction of the TCR beta libraries employed iRepertoire HTBI primers in conjunction with Arm-PCR of CDR3 regions. TCRdb redid the calling of the multiplex PCR reads with MiXCR, one entry per CDR3 protein. The sample shows around 500,000 distinct CDR3 sequences, about 14% of them seen only once. These data were also reused for a study on T cells in Graves' hyperthyroidism and ophthalmopathy.

The sequence derives from a man in his thirties or forties with Graves disease. Material: peripheral blood mononuclear cells (PBMCs), obtained at new diagnosis, from a patient treated with antithyroid drugs.

The CDR3: CSVGSRQGGGYTF. The CDR3 bases are TGCAGCGTTGGGTCTAGACAGGGGGGTGGCTACACCTTC. V and J are TRBV29-1 and TRBJ1-2; 9 bases map to TRBD1. The CDR3 is 13 amino acids. Germline V gene sequence: CDR1 SQVTM, CDR2 ANQGSEA. V lost 4 bases to trimming and J lost 7 bases; unmatched junction nucleotides: 7.